The 3 T cell receptor beta chains given below trace back to one sample, sequenced in a study of blood T cell repertoires in COVID-19. The repertoire was sequenced with immunoSEQ multiplex PCR; TCRdb's copy has only in-frame clones and lacks some. This repertoire shows 88,000 or so clones, 81% found once; its top ten account for 4% to 5.5%. The sample comprised peripheral blood. The receptors originated from a man aged 55-75 years with acute or convalescent COVID-19.

The J gene is TRBJ1-2, the V gene TRBV25-1, with 7 bases that match TRBD1. The germline V gene encodes CDR1 MGHDK and CDR2 SYGVNS. The CDR3 extends over 13 amino acids. The junction had 4 bases not matched to a gene; V was cut back by 4 bases and J by 5 bases. CDR3 residues: CASSGRDRYGYTF. For the CDR3, the DNA is TGTGCCAGCAGTGGGCGGGACAGATATGGCTACACCTTC.

V and J are TRBV10-1 and TRBJ2-2; D is perhaps TRBD2 (6 bases). From germline, CDR1 is WNHNN and CDR2 SYGVQD (reference sequence). The CDR3 is 15 residues long. V gave up 3 bases and J gave up 2 bases, with 10 bases separating them. The CDR3 loop is CASSDTGDNTGELFF. The CDR3 bases are TGCGCCAGCAGTGACACGGGGGACAACACCGGGGAGCTGTTTTTT.

V is TRBV2 and J is TRBJ2-7; possible D gene TRBD1, 6 bases. V lost 4 bases to trimming and J lost 0 bases, with 13 bases between them. The CDR3 contains 15 residues. From germline, CDR1 is SNHLY and CDR2 FYNNEI. The CDR3 DNA reads as TGTGCCAGCAGTGCTCAGGCAGGGGCCTCCTACGAGCAGTACTTC. Translating gives CASSAQAGASYEQYF.